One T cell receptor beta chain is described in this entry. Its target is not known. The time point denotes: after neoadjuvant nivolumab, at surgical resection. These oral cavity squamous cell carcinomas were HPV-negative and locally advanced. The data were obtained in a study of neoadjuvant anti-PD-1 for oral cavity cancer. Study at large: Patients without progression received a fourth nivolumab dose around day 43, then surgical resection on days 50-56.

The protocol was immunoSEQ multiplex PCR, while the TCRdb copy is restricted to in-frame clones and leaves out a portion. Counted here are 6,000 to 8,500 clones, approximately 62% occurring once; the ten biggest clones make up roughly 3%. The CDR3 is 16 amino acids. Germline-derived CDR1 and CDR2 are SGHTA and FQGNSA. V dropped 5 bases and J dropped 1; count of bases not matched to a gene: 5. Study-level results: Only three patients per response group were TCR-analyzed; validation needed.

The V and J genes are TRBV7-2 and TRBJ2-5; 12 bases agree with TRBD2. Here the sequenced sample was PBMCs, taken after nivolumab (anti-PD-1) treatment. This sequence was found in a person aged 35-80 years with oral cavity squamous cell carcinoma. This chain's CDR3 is CASSSSSGGVQETQYF. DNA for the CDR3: TGTGCCAGCAGCAGTTCTAGCGGGGGGGTCCAAGAGACCCAGTACTTC.